This T cell receptor (beta chain) originates from a study of blood T cell repertoires in COVID-19. V lost 1 base, J lost 5 bases, and 11 bases lay in between. Germline V gives CDR1 GTSNPN, CDR2 SVGIG (reference sequence). This CDR3 region has 14 residues. The data were produced by immunoSEQ multiplex PCR, yet TCRdb's version contains in-frame clones alone and is incomplete. The table lists over 150,000 clones, around 94% of them singletons. This clonotype was sampled from a man in his thirties or forties with COVID-19, enrolled during active disease. The chain recombines TRBV30 with TRBJ1-4; possible D gene TRBD1, 5 bases. What was sequenced was peripheral blood. CDR3: CAWSGQGGNEKLFF. Here the CDR3 DNA reads TGTGCCTGGAGTGGTCAGGGAGGGAATGAAAAACTGTTTTTT.